This T cell receptor beta chain was retrieved from a study of blood T cell repertoires in COVID-19. As for the study in general: Sites across the United States, Italy and Spain contributed samples from acute and convalescent COVID-19. PBMCs, B-cell-depleted T cells, or T cells provided the cDNA or gDNA that made up the material.

The germline V gene encodes CDR1 SEHNR and CDR2 FQNEAQ (reference sequence). The CDR3 has 15 residues. J lost 8 bases, V lost 5 bases, and 11 bases had no gene match. Membership in each cohort depended on participant-reported clinical history. It was within 2 weeks before study entry that exposed participants met a COVID-19 case. Some clones are missing from TCRdb's copy, which holds only in-frame ones; the method was immunoSEQ multiplex PCR. The table has 270,000 or so clones, about 91% seen once. The TCR sequence derives from a man between 35 and 55 years old who had been exposed to COVID-19. Sequencing was performed on PBMCs or T cells enriched from blood (not recorded which). J is TRBJ1-2 and V is TRBV7-9; TRBD1 matches at 10 bases. CDR3 residues: CASSPHDRGQIGYTF. The CDR3 nucleotides are TGTGCCAGCAGCCCACACGACAGGGGGCAGATAGGCTACACCTTC.